This section outlines one TCR beta chain sequence together with its context. The CDR3 is 15 residues long. Germline V gene lookup returns CDR1 MDHEN and CDR2 SYDVKM. J was trimmed by 5 bases and V by 3 bases; bases with no gene match: 7. Deep was the level used in running the assay. Every subset had its genomic DNA shared out evenly among several immunoSEQ plates. In the authors' workflow: Because ImmunoSEQ provided only junction sequences with no quality scores, the filtering differed. The assay was immunoSEQ multiplex PCR, and TCRdb's table has in-frame clones only and misses some. The DNA was the basis for D and trimming; V, J and clone size are from that table. The sample yields approximately 2.5 million clones, 93% seen once. The data are from a study of shared clonotypes between healthy human individuals. At the level of the study: The plates for each donor numbered three CD4 naive, three CD4 memory, two CD8 naive and one CD8 memory.

The chain employs TRBV28 and TRBJ1-2; 9 nucleotides agree with TRBD1. The sequenced sample was naive CD4+ T cells from PBMCs. The subset here: CD45RA+ positively selected. The sequence was obtained from a man aged 18-30 years in good health. Some clones in this sample may be carry-over from other donors' samples. As DNA, the CDR3 is TGTGCCAGCAGTTTTCCCTCGACAGGGGGTTATGGCTACACCTTC. This gives the protein CASSFPSTGGYGYTF.